This TCR beta chain was obtained from a study of radiotherapy plus CTLA-4 blockade in lung cancer. This clone was seen only once. Generated by immunoSEQ multiplex PCR, the TCRdb table keeps only in-frame clones and is missing some. The data show some 90,000 clones, approximately 83% seen once. Germline values: CDR1 ENHRY, CDR2 SYGVKD. Trimming removed 9 bases from V and 9 bases from J, with 12 bases in between. CDR3 length: 11 amino acids. The specimen was peripheral blood, collected from a patient treated with radiotherapy plus ipilimumab. The genes are TRBV10-3 and TRBJ2-1; TRBD1 is a possible D gene (5 bases). This TCR was sampled from a human donor with non-small cell lung cancer who had a partial response to radiotherapy plus ipilimumab. CDR3 protein: CAISRQTEQFF. The CDR3 DNA reads as TGTGCCATAAGTCGACAGACTGAGCAGTTCTTC.